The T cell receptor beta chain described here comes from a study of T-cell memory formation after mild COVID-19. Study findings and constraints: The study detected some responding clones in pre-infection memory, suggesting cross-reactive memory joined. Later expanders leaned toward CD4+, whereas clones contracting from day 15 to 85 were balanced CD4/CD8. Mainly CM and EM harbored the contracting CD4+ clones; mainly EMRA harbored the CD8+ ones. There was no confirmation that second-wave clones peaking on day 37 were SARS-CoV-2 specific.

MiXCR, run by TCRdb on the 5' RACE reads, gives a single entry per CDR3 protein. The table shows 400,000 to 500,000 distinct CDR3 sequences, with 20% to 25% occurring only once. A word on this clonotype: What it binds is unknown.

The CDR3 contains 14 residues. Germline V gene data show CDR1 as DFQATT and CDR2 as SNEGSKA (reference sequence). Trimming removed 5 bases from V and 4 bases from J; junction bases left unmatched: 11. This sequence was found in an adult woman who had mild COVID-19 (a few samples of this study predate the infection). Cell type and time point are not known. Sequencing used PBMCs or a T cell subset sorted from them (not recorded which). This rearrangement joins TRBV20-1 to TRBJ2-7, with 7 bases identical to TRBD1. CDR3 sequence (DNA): TGCAGTGCTGGACAGGCCGGTTTGGGTTACGAGCAGTACTTC. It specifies CSAGQAGLGYEQYF.